This TCR beta chain was retrieved from a study of T-cell reconstitution after alpha-beta-depleted transplantation in children. Trimming left V 6 bases short and J 11 bases short, with 9 bases between. This CDR3 is 10 amino acids long. The germline V gene encodes CDR1 LGHNT and CDR2 FRNRAP. The sample holds many counts of this clonotype. Preparing the TCRbeta library involved the use of unique molecular identifiers. A single record per CDR3 protein comes from TCRdb applying MiXCR to the PCR reads. The repertoire consists of about 92,000 distinct CDR3 sequences, with roughly an eighth occurring once and the leading ten covering approximately 15%.

The V call is TRBV12-5, the J call TRBJ2-3; D perhaps matches TRBD1 (5 bases). Material: PBMCs from the stem cell graft donor, obtained from the stem cell graft. This sequence was found in a human donor who donated a stem cell graft to a child with inherited bone marrow failure. CDR3 bases: TGTGCTAGTGGCCCTACAGGGCAGTATTTT. This gives the protein CASGPTGQYF.